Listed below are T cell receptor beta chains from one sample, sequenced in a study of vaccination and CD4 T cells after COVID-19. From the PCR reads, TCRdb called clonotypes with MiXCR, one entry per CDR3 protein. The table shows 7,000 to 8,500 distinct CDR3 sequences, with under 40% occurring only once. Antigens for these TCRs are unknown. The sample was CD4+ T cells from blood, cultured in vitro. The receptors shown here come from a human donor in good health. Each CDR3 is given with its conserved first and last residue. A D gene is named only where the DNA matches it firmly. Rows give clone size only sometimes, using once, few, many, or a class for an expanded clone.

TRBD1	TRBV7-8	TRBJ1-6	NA	CASSRQGDSPLHF	TGTGCCAGCAGCCGACAGGGCGATTCACCCCTCCACTTT
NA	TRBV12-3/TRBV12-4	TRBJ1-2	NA	CASSLGGGGYTF	TGTGCCAGCAGTTTAGGGGGAGGTGGCTACACCTTC
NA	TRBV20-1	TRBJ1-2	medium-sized	CGSTGLVYGYTF	TGCGGTTCGACCGGGCTGGTCTATGGCTACACCTTC
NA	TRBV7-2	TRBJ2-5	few	CASSLNSYGTQYF	TGTGCCAGCAGCTTAAATTCATATGGGACCCAGTACTTC
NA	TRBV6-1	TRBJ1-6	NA	CASKVDLNSPLHF	TGTGCCAGCAAGGTGGACCTTAATTCACCCCTCCACTTT
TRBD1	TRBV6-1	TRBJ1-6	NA	CASRETGAPNSPLHF	TGTGCCAGCAGAGAGACAGGGGCCCCTAATTCACCCCTCCACTTT
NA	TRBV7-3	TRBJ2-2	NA	CASSAMEGRLTAGELFF	TGTGCCAGCAGCGCAATGGAGGGACGTTTGACGGCCGGGGAGCTGTTTTTT
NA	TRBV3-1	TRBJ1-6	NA	CASSPDTNSPLHF	TGTGCCAGCAGCCCTGACACTAATTCACCCCTCCACTTT
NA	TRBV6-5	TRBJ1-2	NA	CASSYSWGDYAYTF	TGTGCCAGCAGTTACTCGTGGGGGGACTATGCCTACACCTTC
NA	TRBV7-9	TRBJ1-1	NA	CASSLVGATNTEAFF	TGTGCCAGCAGCCTTGTTGGGGCCACCAACACTGAAGCTTTCTTT
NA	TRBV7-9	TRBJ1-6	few	CASSLEGSPLHF	TGTGCCAGCAGCTTAGAGGGTTCACCCCTCCACTTT
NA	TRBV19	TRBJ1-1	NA	CASSTGHSLNTEASF	TGTGCCAGTAGTACCGGACATTCCCTGAACACTGAAGCTTCCTTT
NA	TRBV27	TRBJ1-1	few	CASSWRGGGNTEAFF	TGTGCCAGCAGTTGGAGGGGGGGAGGGAACACTGAAGCTTTCTTT
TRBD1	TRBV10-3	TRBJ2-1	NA	CAISRDSNEQFF	TGTGCCATCAGTCGGGACAGCAATGAGCAGTTCTTC
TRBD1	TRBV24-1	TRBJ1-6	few	CATPLDEGQGQSPLHF	TGTGCCACCCCGCTGGATGAGGGACAGGGTCAATCACCCCTCCACTTT
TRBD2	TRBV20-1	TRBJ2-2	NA	CSARAGGQDTGELFF	TGCAGTGCTAGGGCGGGGGGGCAAGACACCGGGGAGCTGTTTTTT
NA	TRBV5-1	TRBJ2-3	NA	CASSLRQAASTDTQYF	TGCGCCAGCAGCTTGAGGCAGGCGGCTAGCACAGATACGCAGTATTTT
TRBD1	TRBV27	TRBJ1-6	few	CASTLSLLQGAGVSPLHF	TGTGCCAGCACTCTGTCCCTCCTACAGGGGGCTGGCGTTTCACCCCTCCACTTT
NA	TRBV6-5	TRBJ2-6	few	CASSYSRWGANVLTF	TGTGCCAGCAGTTACTCTCGGTGGGGGGCCAACGTCCTGACTTTC
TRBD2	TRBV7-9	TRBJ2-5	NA	CASSQSGAQETQYF	TGTGCCAGCAGCCAAAGCGGGGCTCAAGAGACCCAGTACTTC
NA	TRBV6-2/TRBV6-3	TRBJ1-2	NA	CASRDGTVGRERYTF	TGTGCCAGCAGAGATGGGACTGTCGGAAGGGAGCGCTACACCTTC
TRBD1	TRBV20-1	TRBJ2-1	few	CSATTGQGSREQFF	TGCAGTGCTACGACGGGACAGGGATCAAGGGAGCAGTTCTTC